This TCR beta chain comes out of a study of CD8 T cells in Susac syndrome. Worth noting for this clonotype: No antigen is known for it.

Sequencing of TCR beta was carried out in blood CD8+ and CD4+ T cells. Negative isolation yielded CD4+ and CD8+ T cells, and FACS enriched TEMRA cells. Points from the study as a whole: It was acknowledged by the study that relatively few individuals were included in its TCR sequencing and HLA analysis.

The authors reverse transcribed 0.5 to 1 ug RNA with random hexamers. Amplification of TCR beta CDR3 used immunoSEQ multiplex PCR across 54 Vbeta and 13 Jbeta. MiXCR, run by TCRdb on the immunoSEQ multiplex PCR reads, gives a single entry per CDR3 protein. Seen here are around 50,000 distinct CDR3 sequences, 80% to 95% observed once, and the top ten hold 0.35% to 0.5%. This CDR3 region has 14 residues. V dropped 7 bases and J dropped 6 bases, with 17 bases sitting between them. Per the germline V gene, CDR1 is SNHLY and CDR2 is FYNNEI. The V call is TRBV2, the J call TRBJ2-3, with D maybe TRBD2 (6 bases). The material sequenced was CD8+ T cells from PBMCs. This TCR came from a human donor in good health. CDR3 protein: CASIAMGLGDTQYF. CDR3 sequence (DNA): TGTGCCAGCATTGCTATGGGACTTGGGGATACGCAGTATTTT.